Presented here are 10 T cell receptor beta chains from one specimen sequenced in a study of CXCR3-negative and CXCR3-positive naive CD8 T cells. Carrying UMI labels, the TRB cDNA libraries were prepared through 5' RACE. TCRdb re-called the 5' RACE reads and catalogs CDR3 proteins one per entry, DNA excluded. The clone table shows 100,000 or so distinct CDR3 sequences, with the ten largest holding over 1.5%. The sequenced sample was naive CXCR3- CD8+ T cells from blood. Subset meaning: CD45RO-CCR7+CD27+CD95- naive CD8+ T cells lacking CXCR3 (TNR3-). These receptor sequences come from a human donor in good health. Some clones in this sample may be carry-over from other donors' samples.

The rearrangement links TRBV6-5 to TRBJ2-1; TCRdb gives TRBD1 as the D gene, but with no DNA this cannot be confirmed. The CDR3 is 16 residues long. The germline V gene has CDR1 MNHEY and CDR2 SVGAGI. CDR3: CASSYSGTGLYNEQFF.

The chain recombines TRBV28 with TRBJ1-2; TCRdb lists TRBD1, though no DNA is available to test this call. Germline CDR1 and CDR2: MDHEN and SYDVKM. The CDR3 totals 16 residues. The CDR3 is CASIRGGLDPNYGYTF.

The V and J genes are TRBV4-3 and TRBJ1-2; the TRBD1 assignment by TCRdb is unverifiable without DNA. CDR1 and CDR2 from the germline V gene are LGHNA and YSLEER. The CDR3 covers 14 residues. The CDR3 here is CASSQDQPGSGYTF.

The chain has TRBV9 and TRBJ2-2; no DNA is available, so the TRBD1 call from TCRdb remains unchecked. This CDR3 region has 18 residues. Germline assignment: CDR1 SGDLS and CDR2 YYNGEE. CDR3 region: CASSEDRALPTNTGELFF.

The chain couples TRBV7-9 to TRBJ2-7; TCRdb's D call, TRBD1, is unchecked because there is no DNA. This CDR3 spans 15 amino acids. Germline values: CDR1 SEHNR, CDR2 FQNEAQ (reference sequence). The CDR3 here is CASSSPGAGLYEQYF.

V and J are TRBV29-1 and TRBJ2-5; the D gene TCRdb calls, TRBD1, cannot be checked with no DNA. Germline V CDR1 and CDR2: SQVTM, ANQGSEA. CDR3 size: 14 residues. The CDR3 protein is CSDGGLGSQETQYF.

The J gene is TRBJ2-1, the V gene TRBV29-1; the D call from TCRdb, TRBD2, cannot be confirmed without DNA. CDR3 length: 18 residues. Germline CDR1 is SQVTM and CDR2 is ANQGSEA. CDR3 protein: CSARDRGVWEAPLYEQFF.

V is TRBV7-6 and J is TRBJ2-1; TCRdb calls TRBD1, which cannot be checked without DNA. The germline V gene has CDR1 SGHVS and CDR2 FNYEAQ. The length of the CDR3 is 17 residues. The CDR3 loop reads CASSPQEGGRAYNEQFF. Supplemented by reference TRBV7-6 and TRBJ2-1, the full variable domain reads GAGVSQSPRYKVTKRGQDVALRCDPISGHVSLYWYRQALGQGPEFLTYFNYEAQQDKSGLPNDRFSAERPEGSISTLTIQRTEQRDSAMYRCASSPQEGGRAYNEQFFGPGTRLTVL.

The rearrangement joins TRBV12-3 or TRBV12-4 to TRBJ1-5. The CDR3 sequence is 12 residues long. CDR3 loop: CASSFYNQPQHF.

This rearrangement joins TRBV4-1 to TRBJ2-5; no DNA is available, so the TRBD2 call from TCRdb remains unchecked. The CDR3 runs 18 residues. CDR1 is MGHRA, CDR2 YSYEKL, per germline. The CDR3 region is CASSQERERERFWETQYF.